A single TCR beta chain is shown here with its context. Its target is unknown. DNA at around 210 ng, about 30,000 T cell genomes, went into sorted-subset replicate PCRs. Sequenced by immunoSEQ multiplex PCR; TCRdb stores in-frame clones only, minus some. Altogether millions of clones are present, 90% to 95% being singletons, with the ten largest covering 0.39%. There are 14 residues in the CDR3. Germline lookup yields CDR1 SGHNT and CDR2 YYREEE (reference sequence). This sample was included in a study of shared clonotypes between healthy human individuals. All donors were healthy HIV-negative adults lacking recent acute infections or vaccinations. The split of CD4+ cells yielded CD45RA+ naive and CD45RA-negative memory subsets. Findings and limits, study-wide: Even with large depth, rarefaction showed that sorted-subset sequencing was incomplete.

J is TRBJ2-5 and V is TRBV5-4, with TRBD1 matching over 7 bases. The J call is doubtful: the DNA matches TRBJ2-7 better. The source material was naive CD4+ T cells from PBMCs. Subset indicated: CD45RA+ positively selected. This receptor was taken from a young man in good health. Some clones in this sample may be carry-over from other donors' samples. For the CDR3, the DNA is TGTGCCAGCCGCCTGTGGGGACAGCTCTACGAGCAGTACTTC. It codes for CASRLWGQLYEQYF.